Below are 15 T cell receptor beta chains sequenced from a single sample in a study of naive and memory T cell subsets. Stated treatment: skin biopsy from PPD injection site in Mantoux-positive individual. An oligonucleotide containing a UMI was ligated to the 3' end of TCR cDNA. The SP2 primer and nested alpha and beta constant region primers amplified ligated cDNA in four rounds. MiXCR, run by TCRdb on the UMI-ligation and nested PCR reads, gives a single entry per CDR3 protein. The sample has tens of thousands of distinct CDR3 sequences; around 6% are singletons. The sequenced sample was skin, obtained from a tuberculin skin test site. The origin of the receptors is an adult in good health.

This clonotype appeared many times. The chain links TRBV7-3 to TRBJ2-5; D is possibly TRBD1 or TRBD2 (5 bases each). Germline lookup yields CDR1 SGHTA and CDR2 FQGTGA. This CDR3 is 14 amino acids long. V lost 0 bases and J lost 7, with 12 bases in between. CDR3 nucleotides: TGTGCCAGCAGCTTAACGGGGGTTGGAGGGACCCAGTACTTC. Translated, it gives CASSLTGVGGTQYF.

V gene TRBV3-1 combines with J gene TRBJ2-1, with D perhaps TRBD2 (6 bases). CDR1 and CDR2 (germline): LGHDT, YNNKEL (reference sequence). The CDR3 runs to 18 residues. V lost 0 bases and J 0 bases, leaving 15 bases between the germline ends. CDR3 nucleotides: TGTGCCAGCAGCCAAGATCGACCTGGGACTCTCTCCTACAATGAGCAGTTCTTC. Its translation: CASSQDRPGTLSYNEQFF.

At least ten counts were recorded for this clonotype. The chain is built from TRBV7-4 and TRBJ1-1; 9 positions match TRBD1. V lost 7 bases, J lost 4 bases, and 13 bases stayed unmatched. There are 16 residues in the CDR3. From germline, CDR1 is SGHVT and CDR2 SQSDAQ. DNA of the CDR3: TGTGCCAGCACCCCCGGCCGCCGGGACAGGGCCACTGAAGCTTTCTTT. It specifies CASTPGRRDRATEAFF.

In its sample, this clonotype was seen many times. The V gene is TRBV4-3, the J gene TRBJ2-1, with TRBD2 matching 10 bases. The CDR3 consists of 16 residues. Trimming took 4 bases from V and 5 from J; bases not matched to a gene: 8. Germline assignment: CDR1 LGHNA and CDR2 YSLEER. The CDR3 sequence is CASSPRVAGGNNEQFF. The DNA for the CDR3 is TGCGCCAGCAGCCCCAGGGTAGCGGGAGGAAACAATGAGCAGTTCTTC.

Written as DNA, the CDR3 is TGTGCCAGCAGCCCCCGCCCTCGGGAAGCGGATACGCAGTATTTT. Amino acids: CASSPRPREADTQYF. The chain employs TRBV11-2 and TRBJ2-3, with D perhaps TRBD2 (5 bases). CDR3 length equals 15 residues. V was trimmed by 5 bases and J by 6 bases, leaving 18 bases between them. Germline V CDR1 and CDR2: SGHAT, FQNNGV.

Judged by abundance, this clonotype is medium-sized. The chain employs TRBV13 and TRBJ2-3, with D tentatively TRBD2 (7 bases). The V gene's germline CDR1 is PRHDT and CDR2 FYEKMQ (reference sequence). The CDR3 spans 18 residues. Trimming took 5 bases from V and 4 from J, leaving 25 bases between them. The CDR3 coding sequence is TGTGCCAGCAGCCCACTTCAGGGAGGGCCAGGGGAGGCAGATACGCAGTATTTT. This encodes CASSPLQGGPGEADTQYF.

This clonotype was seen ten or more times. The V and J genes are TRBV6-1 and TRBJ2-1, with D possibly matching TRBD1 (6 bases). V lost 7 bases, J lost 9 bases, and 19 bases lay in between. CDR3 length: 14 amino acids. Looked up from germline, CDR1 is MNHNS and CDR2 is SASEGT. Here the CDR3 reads CASIAQGYRSEQFF. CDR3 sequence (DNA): TGTGCCAGCATTGCACAGGGTTATCGGAGTGAGCAGTTCTTC.

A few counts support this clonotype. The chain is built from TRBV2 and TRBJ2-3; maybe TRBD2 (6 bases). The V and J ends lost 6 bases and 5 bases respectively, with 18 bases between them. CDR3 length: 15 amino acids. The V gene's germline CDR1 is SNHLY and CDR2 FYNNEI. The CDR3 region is CASRVGTSNRDTQYF. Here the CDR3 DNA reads TGTGCCAGCAGGGTCGGGACTTCTAACAGAGATACGCAGTATTTT.

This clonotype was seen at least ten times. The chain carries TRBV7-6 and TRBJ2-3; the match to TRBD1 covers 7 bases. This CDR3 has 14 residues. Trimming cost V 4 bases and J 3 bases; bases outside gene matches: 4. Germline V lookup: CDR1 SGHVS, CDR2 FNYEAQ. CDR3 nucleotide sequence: TGTGCCAGCAGCTCCGGGACAGCTACAGATACGCAGTATTTT. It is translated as CASSSGTATDTQYF. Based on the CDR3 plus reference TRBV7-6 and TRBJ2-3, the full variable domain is GAGVSQSPRYKVTKRGQDVALRCDPISGHVSLYWYRQALGQGPEFLTYFNYEAQQDKSGLPNDRFSAERPEGSISTLTIQRTEQRDSAMYRCASSSGTATDTQYFGPGTRLTVL.

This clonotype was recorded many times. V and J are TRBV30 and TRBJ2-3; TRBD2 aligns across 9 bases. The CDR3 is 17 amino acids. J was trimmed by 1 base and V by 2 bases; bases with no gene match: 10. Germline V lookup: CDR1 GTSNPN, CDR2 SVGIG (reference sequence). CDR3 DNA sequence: TGTGCCTGGAGTCTCACACCCGGACTAGCGCGCACAGATACGCAGTATTTT. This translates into CAWSLTPGLARTDTQYF.

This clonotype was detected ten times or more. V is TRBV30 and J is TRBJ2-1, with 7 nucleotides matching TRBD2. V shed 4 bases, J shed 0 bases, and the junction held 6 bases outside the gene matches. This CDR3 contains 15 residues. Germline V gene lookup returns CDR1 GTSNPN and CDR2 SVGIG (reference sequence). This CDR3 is CAWTPLAASYNEQFF. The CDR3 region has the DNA TGTGCCTGGACCCCTCTAGCGGCCTCCTACAATGAGCAGTTCTTC.

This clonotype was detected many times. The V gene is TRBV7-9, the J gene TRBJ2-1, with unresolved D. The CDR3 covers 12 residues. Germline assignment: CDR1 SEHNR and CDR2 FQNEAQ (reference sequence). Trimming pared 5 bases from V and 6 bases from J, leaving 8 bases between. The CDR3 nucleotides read TGTGCCAGCAGCCCCCACCTCAATGAGCAGTTCTTC. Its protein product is CASSPHLNEQFF.

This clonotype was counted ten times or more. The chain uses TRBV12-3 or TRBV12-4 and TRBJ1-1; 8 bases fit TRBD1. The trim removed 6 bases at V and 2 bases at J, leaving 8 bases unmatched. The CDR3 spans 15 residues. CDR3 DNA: TGTGCCAGCAGCCCATACGGACAGGGTAACACTGAAGCTTTCTTT. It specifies CASSPYGQGNTEAFF.

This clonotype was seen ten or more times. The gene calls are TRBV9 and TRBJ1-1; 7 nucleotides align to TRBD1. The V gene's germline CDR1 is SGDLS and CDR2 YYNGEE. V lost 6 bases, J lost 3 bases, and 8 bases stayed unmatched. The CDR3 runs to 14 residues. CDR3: CASTPQGLHTEAFF. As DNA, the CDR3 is TGTGCCAGCACCCCACAGGGGCTTCACACTGAAGCTTTCTTT. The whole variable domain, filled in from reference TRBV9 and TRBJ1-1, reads DSGVTQTPKHLITATGQRVTLRCSPRSGDLSVYWYQQSLDQGLQFLIQYYNGEERAKGNILERFSAQQFPDLHSELNLSSLELGDSALYFCASTPQGLHTEAFFGQGTRLTVV.

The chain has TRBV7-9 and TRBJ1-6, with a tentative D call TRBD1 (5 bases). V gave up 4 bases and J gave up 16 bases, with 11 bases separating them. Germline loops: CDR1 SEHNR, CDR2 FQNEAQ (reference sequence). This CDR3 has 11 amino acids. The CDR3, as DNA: TGTGCCAGCAGCTCGACCGGGACTCTCCACTTT. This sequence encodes CASSSTGTLHF.